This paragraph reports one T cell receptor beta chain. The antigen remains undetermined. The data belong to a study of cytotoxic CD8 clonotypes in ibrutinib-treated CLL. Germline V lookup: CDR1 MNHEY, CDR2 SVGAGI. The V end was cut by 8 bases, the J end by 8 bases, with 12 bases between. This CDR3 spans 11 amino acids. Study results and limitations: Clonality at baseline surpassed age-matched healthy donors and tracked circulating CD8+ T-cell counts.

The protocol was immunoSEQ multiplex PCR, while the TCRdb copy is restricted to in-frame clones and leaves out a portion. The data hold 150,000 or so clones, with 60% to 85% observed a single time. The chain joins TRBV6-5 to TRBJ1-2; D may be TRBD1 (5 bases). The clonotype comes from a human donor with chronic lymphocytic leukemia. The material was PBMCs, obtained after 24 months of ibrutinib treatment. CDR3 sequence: CASAGAGGYTF. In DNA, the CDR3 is TGTGCCAGCGCCGGGGCAGGCGGCTACACCTTC.